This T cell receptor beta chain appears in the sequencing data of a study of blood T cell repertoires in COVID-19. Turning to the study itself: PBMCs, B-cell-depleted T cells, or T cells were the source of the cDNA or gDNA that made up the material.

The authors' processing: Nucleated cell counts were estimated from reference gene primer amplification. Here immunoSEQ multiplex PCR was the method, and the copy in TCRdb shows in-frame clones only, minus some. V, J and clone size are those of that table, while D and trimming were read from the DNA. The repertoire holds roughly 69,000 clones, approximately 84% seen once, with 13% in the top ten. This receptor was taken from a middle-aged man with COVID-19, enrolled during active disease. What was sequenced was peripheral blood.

The CDR3 is CASSTAGGVSYNEQFF. DNA of the CDR3: TGCGCCAGCAGCACAGCGGGGGGAGTATCCTACAATGAGCAGTTCTTC. The rearrangement joins TRBV5-1 to TRBJ2-1, with 9 bases matching TRBD2. The germline gives CDR1 SGHRS, CDR2 YFSETQ. The CDR3 spans 16 residues. Trimming cost V 4 bases and J 1 base; bases outside gene matches: 6.